The TCR beta chain described here comes from a study of shared clonotypes between healthy human individuals. General observations from the study: Sampling covered nothing but blood. Tissue TCR repertoires likely differ from those found in blood.

The CDR3 totals 15 residues. Per germline, CDR1 SEHNR and CDR2 FQNEAQ (reference sequence). The junction had 5 bases not matched to a gene; V was cut back by 5 bases and J by 1 base. Clones were read by immunoSEQ multiplex PCR, and TCRdb kept only the in-frame ones, dropping some. This table has approximately 1,500,000 clones, roughly 96% appearing once. With respect to this clone: The target antigen is unknown.

Sequencing was done on a sample of naive CD4+ T cells sorted from blood. The sample's subset: CD45RA+ positively selected. The TCR sequence derives from a man aged 25 to 45 in good health. This chain uses TRBV7-9 with TRBJ2-3, with TRBD1 matching over 8 bases. CDR3 bases: TGTGCCAGCAGCACCCAGACAGGGGGCACAGATACGCAGTATTTT. Amino acid sequence: CASSTQTGGTDTQYF.